The source of this T cell receptor (beta chain) is a study of CXCR3-negative and CXCR3-positive naive CD8 T cells. Study details: Each library gave roughly 1.5 +/- 0.3 million of some 150 million TRB reads. Study conclusions and caveats: Hydrophobicity of TRB CDR3s was greater in CXCR3-positive naive cells than in CXCR3-negative naive cells. Much lower diversity was found in memory CD8+ cells, while both naive subsets had comparably high diversity. Partly lower CXCR3 expression followed cryopreservation, and most assays relied on fresh PBMCs.

Concerning this clonotype: Its antigen is still unknown.

The authors made the TRB cDNA libraries by 5' RACE using UMI labels. Reprocessing the 5' RACE reads, TCRdb reports a single entry for every CDR3 protein and omits DNA. The table for this sample gives under 90,000 distinct CDR3 sequences. Sequencing was done on a sample of naive CXCR3+ CD8+ T cells from blood. Subset meaning: CD45RO-CCR7+CD27+CD95- naive CD8+ T cells expressing CXCR3 (TNR3+). This TCR derives from a human donor in good health. Some clones in this sample may be carry-over from other donors' samples.

The CDR3 protein is CASSPATGDNRSGANVLTF. The rearrangement uses TRBV28 and TRBJ2-6; TCRdb proposes TRBD1, but this gene call is untestable without DNA. Germline CDR1 and CDR2: MDHEN and SYDVKM. This CDR3 is 19 amino acids long.